This TCR beta chain originates from a study of Siglec-9 on CD8 T cells in melanoma (dated by TCRdb to about 2019). Context from the whole study: In this study, researchers looked at how Siglec-9 is expressed on CD8+ T cells and what Siglec-9 does to regulate T cells within the melanoma tumor microenvironment.

Results and caveats for the whole study, not just this receptor: According to the reported findings, Siglec-9 marked and regulated a subset of effector memory CD8+ T cells that seemed to build up inside melanoma tumors.

The library was produced with the immunoSEQ multiplex PCR assay. As stored in TCRdb, this immuneACCESS dataset retains in-frame rearrangements with V and J assigned. A fraction of the clones does not appear; measured against another copy, unresolved V genes explain less than half of the discrepancy, and the remainder lacks a known reason. The sample profile shows about 36,000 clones; around 81% of them were found once. The ten largest make up under 2% of the sample. From the germline V gene (reference sequence), CDR1 is SEHNR and CDR2 is FQNEAQ. Germline trimming amounts to 2 bases on V and 5 bases on J, with 7 as the count of junction bases outside the gene matches. From its cysteine to its phenylalanine, the CDR3 spans 15 amino acids. This entry keeps only the CDR3 DNA: 45 bases, framed from base 1. This clone has more than one count but fewer than ten. Its antigen target is currently unknown. Qualities for individual bases were not recorded, and no much larger clone is one base off.

The receptor was derived from a human donor in good health. Input material: Siglec-9- CD8+ T cells sorted from blood. The cell subset or site label corresponds to: CD8 T cells lacking Siglec-9. Here the chain combines TRBV7-9 and TRBJ2-5; 8 central nucleotides agree with TRBD2. The CDR3 loop reads CASSLIAGGTETQYF. The sequence in DNA is TGTGCCAGCAGCTTAATTGCGGGAGGAACGGAGACCCAGTACTTC.